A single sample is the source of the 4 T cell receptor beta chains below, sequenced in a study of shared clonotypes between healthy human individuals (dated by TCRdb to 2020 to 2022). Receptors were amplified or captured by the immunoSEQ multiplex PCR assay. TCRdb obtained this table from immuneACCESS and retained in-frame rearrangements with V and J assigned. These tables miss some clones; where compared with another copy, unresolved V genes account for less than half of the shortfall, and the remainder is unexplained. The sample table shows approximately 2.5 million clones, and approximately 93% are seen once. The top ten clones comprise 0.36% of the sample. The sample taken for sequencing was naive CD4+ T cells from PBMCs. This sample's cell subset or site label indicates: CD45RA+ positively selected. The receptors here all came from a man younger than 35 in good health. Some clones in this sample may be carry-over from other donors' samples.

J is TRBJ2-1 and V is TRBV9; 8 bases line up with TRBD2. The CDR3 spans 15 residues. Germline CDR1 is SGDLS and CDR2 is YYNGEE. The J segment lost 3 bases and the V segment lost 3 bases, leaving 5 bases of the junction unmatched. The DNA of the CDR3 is TGTGCCAGCAGCGCCCGACTAGCGAACTACAATGAGCAGTTCTTC. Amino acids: CASSARLANYNEQFF.

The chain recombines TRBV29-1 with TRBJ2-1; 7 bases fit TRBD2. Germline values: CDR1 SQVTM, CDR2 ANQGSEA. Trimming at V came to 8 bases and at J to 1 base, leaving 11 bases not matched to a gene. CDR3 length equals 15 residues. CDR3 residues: CSYKVLADSYNEQFF. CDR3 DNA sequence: TGCAGCTACAAGGTGCTAGCGGATTCCTACAATGAGCAGTTCTTC.

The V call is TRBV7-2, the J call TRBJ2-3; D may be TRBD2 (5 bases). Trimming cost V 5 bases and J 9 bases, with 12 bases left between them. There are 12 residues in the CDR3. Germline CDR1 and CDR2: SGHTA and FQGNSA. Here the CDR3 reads CASSRGRGTQYF. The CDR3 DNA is TGTGCCAGCAGCCGGGGTCGGGGAACGCAGTATTTT.

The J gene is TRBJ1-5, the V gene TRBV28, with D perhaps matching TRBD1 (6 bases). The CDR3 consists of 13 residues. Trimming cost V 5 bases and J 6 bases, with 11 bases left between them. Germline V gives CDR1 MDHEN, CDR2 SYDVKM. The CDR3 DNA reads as TGTGCCAGCAGTCAGACAGGCGCTCAGCCCCAGCATTTT. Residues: CASSQTGAQPQHF.